One sample yielded the 19 T cell receptor beta chains listed below, sequenced in a study of T cells after yellow fever vaccination. TCRdb reprocessed the 5' RACE reads with MiXCR, giving one entry per CDR3 protein. Seen here are some 390,000 distinct CDR3 sequences, approximately 5.7% observed once, and the top ten hold approximately 16%. The sequencing here drew on PBMCs, taken 5 days after the yellow fever booster vaccination. The source is a man aged 30 to 39 who received the YFV17D yellow fever vaccine.

This clonotype was found many times. The gene calls are TRBV7-2 and TRBJ1-6; D remains unclear. V was pared by 5 bases and J by 8 bases, with 10 bases between. The CDR3 has 13 residues. CDR1 and CDR2 from the germline V gene are SGHTA and FQGNSA. DNA of the CDR3: TGTGCCAGCAGCATTAAACGGGATTCACCCCTCCACTTT. Protein: CASSIKRDSPLHF.

This clonotype was seen more than once but under ten times. This chain uses TRBV20-1 with TRBJ1-1; no clear D gene. Deletions cut 3 bases from V and 1 base from J, with 3 bases between. The CDR3 has 11 residues. Germline CDR1 DFQATT, CDR2 SNEGSKA (reference sequence). For the CDR3, the DNA is TGCAGTGCTAGCTCGAACACTGAAGCTTTCTTT. This encodes CSASSNTEAFF.

This clonotype was seen more than once but under ten times. This chain uses TRBV20-1 with TRBJ2-3; 9 positions agree with TRBD2. The germline CDR1 and CDR2 sequences are DFQATT and SNEGSKA (reference sequence). The CDR3 sequence is 14 residues long. V shed 6 bases and J 4 bases; nucleotides not matched to a gene: 8. The CDR3 is CSAGSGRRADTQYF. The CDR3 DNA follows: TGCAGTGCGGGTAGCGGGAGAAGAGCAGATACGCAGTATTTT.

This clonotype was recorded at least ten times. This chain connects TRBV29-1 to TRBJ2-5; a weak D match, TRBD2 (6 bases). Germline lookup yields CDR1 SQVTM and CDR2 ANQGSEA. There are 12 residues in the CDR3. V lost 6 bases and J 2 bases, leaving 10 bases between the germline ends. CDR3 bases: TGCAGCGTCGACCGGGGGCAAGAGACCCAGTACTTC. This codes for CSVDRGQETQYF.

This clonotype has at least ten counts. This sequence joins TRBV6-5 and TRBJ1-5; 8 bases map to TRBD1. Germline V gene data show CDR1 as MNHEY and CDR2 as SVGAGI. The junction had 7 bases not matched to a gene; V was cut back by 4 bases and J by 5 bases. The CDR3 is made up of 15 amino acids. CDR3 in DNA: TGTGCCAGCAGTTCTGACAGGGGAGTCTATCAGCCCCAGCATTTT. Translation gives CASSSDRGVYQPQHF.

This clonotype showed up just a few times. The chain recombines TRBV12-3 or TRBV12-4 with TRBJ2-1; TRBD2 agrees at 15 bases. The CDR3 runs 18 residues. Trimming took 5 bases from V and 15 from J; bases not matched to a gene: 20. In DNA, the CDR3 is TGTGCCAGCAGTCTATATGGCCCGGGACTAGCGGGAGGCGAAAGGTGGTTCTTC. This codes for CASSLYGPGLAGGERWFF.

The CDR3 DNA reads as TGTGCCAGCAGTACCACGACTAGTCATGAGCAGTTCTTC. It is translated as CASSTTTSHEQFF. This chain joins TRBV5-4 and TRBJ2-1, with a weak D call TRBD2 (6 bases). The V end was cut by 5 bases, the J end by 8 bases, with 14 bases between. The CDR3 spans 13 residues. CDR1 and CDR2 from the germline V gene are SGHNT and YYREEE (reference sequence).

This rearrangement joins TRBV14 to TRBJ1-6, with 9 bases aligning to TRBD1. V lost 3 bases, J lost 13 bases, and 13 bases stayed unmatched. The CDR3 spans 16 residues. CDR1 and CDR2 (germline): SGHDN, FVKESK. The CDR3, as DNA: TGTGCCAGCAGCCAGGTTGGGGGACAGGGCGTTCGTCCCCTCCACTTT. Translated: CASSQVGGQGVRPLHF. Variable domain in full (rest from reference TRBV14 and TRBJ1-6): EAGVTQFPSHSVIEKGQTVTLRCDPISGHDNLYWYRRVMGKEIKFLLHFVKESKQDESGMPNNRFLAERTGGTYSTLKVQPAELEDSGVYFCASSQVGGQGVRPLHFGNGTRLTVT.

This chain links TRBV11-2 with TRBJ2-2, with 14 bases matching TRBD2. The ends lost 8 bases at V and 6 bases at J; junction bases unmatched: 14. CDR1 SGHAT and CDR2 FQNNGV come from the germline V gene. CDR3 length: 18 residues. CDR3 bases: TGTGCCAGCCGCCTCGTCGGACTAGCGGGAGGCTCTTCCGGGGAGCTGTTTTTT. This translates into CASRLVGLAGGSSGELFF. Full variable domain (missing parts from reference TRBV11-2 and TRBJ2-2): EAGVAQSPRYKIIEKRQSVAFWCNPISGHATLYWYQQILGQGPKLLIQFQNNGVVDDSQLPKDRFSAERLKGVDSTLKIQPAKLEDSAVYLCASRLVGLAGGSSGELFFGEGSRLTVL.

This clonotype was observed a few times. The V call is TRBV4-2, the J call TRBJ1-6; TRBD1 agrees at 8 bases. CDR1 is LGHNA, CDR2 YNFKEQ, per germline. This CDR3 region has 17 residues. Germline trimming cut 2 bases from V and 6 bases from J; bases unmatched to any gene: 9. Here the CDR3 DNA reads TGTGCCAGCAGCCAACCAGACAGGGGAGGGAGTAATTCACCCCTCCACTTT. Its protein is CASSQPDRGGSNSPLHF.

There are many counts of this clonotype. The chain has TRBV4-3 and TRBJ2-7, with D unresolved. The germline V gene has CDR1 LGHNA and CDR2 YSLEER. Trimming removed 1 base from V and 2 bases from J, with 6 bases in between. The CDR3 runs to 13 residues. The DNA for the CDR3 is TGCGCCAGCAGCCAAGTACTTACCTACGAGCAGTACTTC. Translation gives CASSQVLTYEQYF.

At least ten counts were recorded for this clonotype. The chain combines TRBV7-2 with TRBJ2-7, with TRBD2 matching over 7 bases. Germline lookup yields CDR1 SGHTA and CDR2 FQGNSA. After removal of 5 bases from V and 2 bases from J, the junction contained 9 bases not matched to a gene. The CDR3 contains 15 residues. The CDR3 DNA reads as TGTGCCAGCAGCCCCCGAGCTAGCGGACCCTACGAGCAGTACTTC. Translated, it gives CASSPRASGPYEQYF.

The chain recombines TRBV5-6 with TRBJ2-7; D not resolved. The ends were cut back, 7 bases at V and 0 bases at J, with 11 bases in the middle. CDR3 size: 13 residues. Germline-derived CDR1 and CDR2 are SGHDT and YYEEEE. The CDR3 sequence is CASAFWSSYEQYF. The CDR3 DNA reads as TGTGCCAGCGCCTTCTGGAGCTCCTACGAGCAGTACTTC.

The sample holds a few counts of this clonotype. The rearrangement joins TRBV7-8 to TRBJ2-7, with D perhaps matching TRBD2 (5 bases). The V gene's germline CDR1 is SGHVS and CDR2 FQNEAQ. V lost 7 bases and J lost 0, with 13 bases in between. This CDR3 has 14 amino acids. CDR3 nucleotide sequence: TGTGCCAGCACCTCGGACGGGAACTCCTACGAGCAGTACTTC. It encodes CASTSDGNSYEQYF.

The rearrangement links TRBV28 to TRBJ2-2; D is unresolved. Per germline, CDR1 MDHEN and CDR2 SYDVKM. The CDR3 is 13 amino acids. V was shortened by 2 bases and J by 6 bases, with 7 bases between the two germline ends. The CDR3 protein is CASSLRSPGELFF. The CDR3 nucleotides are TGTGCCAGCAGTTTAAGGAGTCCCGGGGAGCTGTTTTTT.

CDR3 nucleotides: TGCGCCAGCAGTGACCCCGAGACTAGCGGGTTTAGCACAGATACGCAGTATTTT. Translation: CASSDPETSGFSTDTQYF. The chain uses TRBV10-2 and TRBJ2-3, with TRBD2 matching 10 bases. Germline loops: CDR1 WSHSY, CDR2 SAAADI. V lost 3 bases to trimming and J lost 0 bases; unmatched junction nucleotides: 9. CDR3 length: 18 residues.

The chain couples TRBV19 to TRBJ2-7, with 13 positions matching TRBD2. The CDR3 covers 14 residues. V shed 6 bases, J shed 5 bases, and the junction held 4 bases outside the gene matches. Germline-derived CDR1 and CDR2 are LNHDA and SQIVND (reference sequence). CDR3 coding DNA: TGTGCCAGTAGCAAACTAGCGGGAGGGGACGAGCAGTACTTC. This encodes CASSKLAGGDEQYF. The full variable domain, completed using reference TRBV19 and TRBJ2-7, is DGGITQSPKYLFRKEGQNVTLSCEQNLNHDAMYWYRQDPGQGLRLIYYSQIVNDFQKGDIAEGYSVSREKKESFPLTVTSAQKNPTAFYLCASSKLAGGDEQYFGPGTRLTVT.

The J gene is TRBJ2-5, the V gene TRBV20-1, with 8 bases that match TRBD2. J was trimmed by 2 bases and V by 3 bases; bases with no gene match: 8. CDR3 size: 15 residues. Germline CDR1 and CDR2: DFQATT and SNEGSKA (reference sequence). In DNA, the CDR3 is TGCAGTGCTAGGCCCGGACTAGCACGGCAAGAGACCCAGTACTTC. Amino acid sequence: CSARPGLARQETQYF.

This clonotype was recorded a few times. This chain uses TRBV20-1 with TRBJ2-2; the match to TRBD2 covers 7 bases. This CDR3 is built from 13 residues. V was clipped by 1 base and J by 6 bases; unmatched bases: 2. Germline assignment: CDR1 DFQATT and CDR2 SNEGSKA (reference sequence). In DNA form, the CDR3 reads TGCAGTGCTAGAGCTAGCGGTCCCGGGGAGCTGTTTTTT. Its translation is CSARASGPGELFF.